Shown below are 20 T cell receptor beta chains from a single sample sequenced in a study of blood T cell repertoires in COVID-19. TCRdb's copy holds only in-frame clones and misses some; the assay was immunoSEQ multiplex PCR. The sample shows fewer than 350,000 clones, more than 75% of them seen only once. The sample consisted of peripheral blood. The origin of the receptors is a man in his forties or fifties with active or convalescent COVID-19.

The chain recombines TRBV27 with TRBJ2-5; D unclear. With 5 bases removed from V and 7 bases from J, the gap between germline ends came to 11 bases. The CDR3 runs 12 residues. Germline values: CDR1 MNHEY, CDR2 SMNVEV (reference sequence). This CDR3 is CASSGPSGTQYF. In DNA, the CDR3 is TGTGCCAGCAGTGGCCCCAGTGGGACCCAGTACTTC.

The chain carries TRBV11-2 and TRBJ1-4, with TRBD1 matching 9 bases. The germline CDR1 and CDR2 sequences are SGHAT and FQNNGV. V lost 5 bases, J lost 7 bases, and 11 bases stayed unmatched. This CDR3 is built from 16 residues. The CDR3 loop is CASSRGTGSYSEKLFF. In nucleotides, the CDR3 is TGTGCCAGCAGCCGAGGGACAGGGTCGTACTCTGAAAAACTGTTTTTT.

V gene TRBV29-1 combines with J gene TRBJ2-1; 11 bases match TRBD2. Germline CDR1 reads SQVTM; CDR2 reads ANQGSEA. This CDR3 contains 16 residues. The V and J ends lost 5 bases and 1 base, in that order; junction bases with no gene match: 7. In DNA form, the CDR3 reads TGCAGCGTTACTAGCGGGGGTAGTCGGTCCTACAATGAGCAGTTCTTC. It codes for CSVTSGGSRSYNEQFF.

The CDR3 here is CARSGSGGQSPLHF. In DNA, the CDR3 is TGTGCCAGGTCGGGAAGCGGGGGGCAATCACCCCTCCACTTT. The chain carries TRBV2 and TRBJ1-6; possibly TRBD1 for D (6 bases). The CDR3 has 14 residues. The germline V and J ends were trimmed by 9 bases and 10 bases, with 19 bases remaining between them. The germline CDR1 and CDR2 sequences are SNHLY and FYNNEI.

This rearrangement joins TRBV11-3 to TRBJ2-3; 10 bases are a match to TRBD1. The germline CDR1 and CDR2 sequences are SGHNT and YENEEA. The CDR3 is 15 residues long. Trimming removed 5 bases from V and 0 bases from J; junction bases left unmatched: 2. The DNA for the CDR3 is TGTGCCAGCAGCCCGGGACAGGGGAGCACAGATACGCAGTATTTT. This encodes CASSPGQGSTDTQYF.

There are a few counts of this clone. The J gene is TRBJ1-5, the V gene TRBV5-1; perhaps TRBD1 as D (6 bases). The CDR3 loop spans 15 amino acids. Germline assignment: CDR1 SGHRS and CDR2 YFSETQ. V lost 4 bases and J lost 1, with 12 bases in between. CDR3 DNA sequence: TGCGCCAGCAGCCCCGGACAGCTAAGCAATCAGCCCCAGCATTTT. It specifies CASSPGQLSNQPQHF.

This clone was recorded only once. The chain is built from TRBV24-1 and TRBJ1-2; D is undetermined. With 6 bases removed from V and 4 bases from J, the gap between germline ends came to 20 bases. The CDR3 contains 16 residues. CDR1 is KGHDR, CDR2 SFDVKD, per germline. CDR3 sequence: CATSQTGEGGFYGYTF. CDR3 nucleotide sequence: TGTGCCACCAGTCAAACCGGGGAGGGCGGATTCTATGGCTACACCTTC.

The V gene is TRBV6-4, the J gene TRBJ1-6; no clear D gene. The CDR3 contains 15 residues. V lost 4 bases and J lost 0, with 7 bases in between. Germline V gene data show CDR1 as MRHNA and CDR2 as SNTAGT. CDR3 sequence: CASSVPSSYNSPLHF. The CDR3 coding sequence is TGTGCCAGCAGTGTTCCCAGCTCCTATAATTCACCCCTCCACTTT.

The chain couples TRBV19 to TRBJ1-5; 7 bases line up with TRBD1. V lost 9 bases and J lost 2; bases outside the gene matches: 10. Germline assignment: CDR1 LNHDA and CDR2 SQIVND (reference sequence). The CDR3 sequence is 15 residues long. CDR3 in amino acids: CASRTTGKGNQPQHF. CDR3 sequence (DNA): TGTGCCAGCCGGACGACAGGGAAGGGCAATCAGCCCCAGCATTTT.

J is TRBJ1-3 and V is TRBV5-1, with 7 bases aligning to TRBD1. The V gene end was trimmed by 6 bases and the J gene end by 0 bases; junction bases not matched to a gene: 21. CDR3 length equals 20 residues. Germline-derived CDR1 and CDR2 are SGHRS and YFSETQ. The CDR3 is CASTLKTGKVEAPSGNTIYF. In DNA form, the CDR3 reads TGCGCCAGCACCCTCAAGACAGGGAAGGTTGAGGCCCCCTCTGGAAACACCATATATTTT.

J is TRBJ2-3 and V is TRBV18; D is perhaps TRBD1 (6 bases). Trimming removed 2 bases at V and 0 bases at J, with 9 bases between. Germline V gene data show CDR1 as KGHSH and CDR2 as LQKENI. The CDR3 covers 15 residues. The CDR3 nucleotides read TGTGCCAGCTCACCAGACAGGCCTAGCACAGATACGCAGTATTTT. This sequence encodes CASSPDRPSTDTQYF. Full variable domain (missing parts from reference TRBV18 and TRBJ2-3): NAGVMQNPRHLVRRRGQEARLRCSPMKGHSHVYWYRQLPEEGLKFMVYLQKENIIDESGMPKERFSAEFPKEGPSILRIQQVVRGDSAAYFCASSPDRPSTDTQYFGPGTRLTVL.

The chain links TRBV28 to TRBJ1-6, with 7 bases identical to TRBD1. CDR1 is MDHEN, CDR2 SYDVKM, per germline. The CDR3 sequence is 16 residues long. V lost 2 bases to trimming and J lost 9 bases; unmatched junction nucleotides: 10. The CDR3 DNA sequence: TGTGCCAGCAGTTTAAGTGGCGAGGGGGCTGGTTCACCCCTCCACTTT. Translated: CASSLSGEGAGSPLHF.

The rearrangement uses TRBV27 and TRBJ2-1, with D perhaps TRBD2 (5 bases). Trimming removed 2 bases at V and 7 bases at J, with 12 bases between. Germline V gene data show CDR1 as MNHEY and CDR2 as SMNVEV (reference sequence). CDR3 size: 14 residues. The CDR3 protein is CASSLGLIPNEQFF. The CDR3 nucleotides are TGTGCCAGCAGTTTAGGACTGATCCCTAATGAGCAGTTCTTC.

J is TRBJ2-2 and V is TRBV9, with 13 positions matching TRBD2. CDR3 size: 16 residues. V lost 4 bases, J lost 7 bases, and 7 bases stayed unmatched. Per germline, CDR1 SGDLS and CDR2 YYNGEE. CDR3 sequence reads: CASSTGLAGVGGELFF. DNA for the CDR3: TGTGCCAGCAGCACCGGACTAGCGGGAGTCGGCGGGGAGCTGTTTTTT.

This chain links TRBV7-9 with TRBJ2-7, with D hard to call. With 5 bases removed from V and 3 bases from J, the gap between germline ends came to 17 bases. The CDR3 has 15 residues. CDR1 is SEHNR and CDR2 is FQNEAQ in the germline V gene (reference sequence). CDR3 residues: CASSEDGSPLYEQYF. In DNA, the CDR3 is TGTGCCAGCAGCGAAGACGGGTCCCCCCTCTACGAGCAGTACTTC.

CDR3 sequence reads: CASSLFGRATEQYF. DNA for the CDR3: TGTGCCAGCAGCTTATTTGGCAGGGCGACCGAGCAGTACTTC. The genes are TRBV7-2 and TRBJ2-7; weak D call: TRBD1 (5 bases). The CDR3 covers 14 residues. Germline loops: CDR1 SGHTA, CDR2 FQGNSA. V was clipped by 2 bases and J by 6 bases, with 14 bases between them.

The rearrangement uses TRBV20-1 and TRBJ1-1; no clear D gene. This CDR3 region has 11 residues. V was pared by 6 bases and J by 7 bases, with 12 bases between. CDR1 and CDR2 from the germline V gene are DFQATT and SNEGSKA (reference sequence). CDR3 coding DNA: TGCAGTGCCCCGGGCCGGGATGAAGCTTTCTTT. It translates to CSAPGRDEAFF.

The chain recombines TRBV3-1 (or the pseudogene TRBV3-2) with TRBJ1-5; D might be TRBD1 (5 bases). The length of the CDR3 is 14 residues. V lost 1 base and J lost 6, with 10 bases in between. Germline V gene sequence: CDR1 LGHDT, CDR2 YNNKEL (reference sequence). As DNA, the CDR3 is TGTGCCAGCAGCCAAGCAGGGTCTGGTCAGCCCCAGCATTTT. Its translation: CASSQAGSGQPQHF.

CDR3 in amino acids: CASSPPEGPEKLFF. CDR3 in DNA: TGTGCCAGCAGTCCCCCCGAGGGTCCCGAAAAACTGTTTTTT. This chain uses TRBV27 with TRBJ1-4; D is undetermined. V lost 5 bases and J 8 bases, leaving 15 bases between the germline ends. The germline gives CDR1 MNHEY, CDR2 SMNVEV (reference sequence). The CDR3 spans 14 residues.

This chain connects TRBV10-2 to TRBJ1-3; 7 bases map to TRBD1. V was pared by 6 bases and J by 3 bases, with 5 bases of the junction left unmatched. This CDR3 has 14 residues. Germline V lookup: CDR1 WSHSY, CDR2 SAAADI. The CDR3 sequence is CASRPGQDGNTIYF. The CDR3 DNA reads TGCGCCAGCAGACCCGGACAGGATGGAAACACCATATATTTT.